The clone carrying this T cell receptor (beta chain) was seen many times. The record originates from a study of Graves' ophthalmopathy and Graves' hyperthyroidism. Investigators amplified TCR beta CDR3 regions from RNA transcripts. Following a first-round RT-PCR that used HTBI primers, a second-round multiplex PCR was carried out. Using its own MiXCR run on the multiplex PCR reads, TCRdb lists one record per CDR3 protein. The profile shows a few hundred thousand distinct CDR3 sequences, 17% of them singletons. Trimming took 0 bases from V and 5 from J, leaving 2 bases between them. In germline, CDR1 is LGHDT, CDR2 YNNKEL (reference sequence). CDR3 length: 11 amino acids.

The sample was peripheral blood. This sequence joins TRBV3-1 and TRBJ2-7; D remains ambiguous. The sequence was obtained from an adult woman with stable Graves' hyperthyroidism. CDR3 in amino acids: CASSQEDEQYF. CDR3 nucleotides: TGTGCCAGCAGCCAAGAAGACGAGCAGTACTTC.